This paragraph covers one T cell receptor beta chain sequence. Its antigen is not identified. V lost 2 bases to trimming and J lost 5 bases; unmatched junction nucleotides: 6. Germline CDR1 and CDR2: SQVTM and ANQGSEA. The CDR3 extends over 14 amino acids. PCR used 60 Vbeta primers and 13 Jbeta primers. The repertoire was sequenced with immunoSEQ multiplex PCR; TCRdb's copy has only in-frame clones and lacks some. The repertoire includes 150,000 to 200,000 clones, 70% to 90% of them detected once, and roughly 2.5% sits in the top ten. This sample stems from a study of cytomegalovirus exposure and HLA in healthy donors. Study outcomes and limitations: It was 150 or so TCR beta chains that were listed as cytomegalovirus-associated.

The receptor comes from a man aged 30 to 39 in good health and CMV-seropositive. The chain recombines TRBV29-1 with TRBJ2-1; 7 bases fit TRBD2. Source material: PBMCs. This chain's CDR3 is CSVESGNKHNEQFF. The CDR3 DNA reads as TGCAGCGTTGAAAGCGGGAACAAACACAATGAGCAGTTCTTC.